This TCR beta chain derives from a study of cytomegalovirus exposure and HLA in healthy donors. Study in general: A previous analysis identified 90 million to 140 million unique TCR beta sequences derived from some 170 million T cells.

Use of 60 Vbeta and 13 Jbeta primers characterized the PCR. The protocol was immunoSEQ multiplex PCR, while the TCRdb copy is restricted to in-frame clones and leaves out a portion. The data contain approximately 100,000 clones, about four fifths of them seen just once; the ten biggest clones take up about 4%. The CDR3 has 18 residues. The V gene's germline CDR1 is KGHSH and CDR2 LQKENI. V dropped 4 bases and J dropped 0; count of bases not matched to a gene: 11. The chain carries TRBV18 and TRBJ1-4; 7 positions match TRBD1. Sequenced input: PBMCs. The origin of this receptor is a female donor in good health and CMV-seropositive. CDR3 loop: CASSLGQAPRATNEKLFF. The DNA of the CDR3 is TGTGCCAGCTCACTAGGACAGGCCCCACGAGCAACTAATGAAAAACTGTTTTTT.